Shown below are 8 T cell receptor beta chains from a single sample sequenced in a study of blood T cell repertoires in COVID-19 (dated by TCRdb to the early 2020s). Library preparation used the immunoSEQ multiplex PCR assay. The table was pulled from immuneACCESS by TCRdb, which kept in-frame rearrangements only. Such tables lose some clones; where checked, under half of the loss comes from unresolved V genes, and the rest has no known cause. The sample table lists roughly 140,000 clones, about 91% of them with a count of one. The top ten clones comprise roughly 28% of the sample. The sample was peripheral blood. The receptors shown here come from a human donor in a cohort sampled during active COVID-19.

V usage is TRBV4-1 and J usage is TRBJ2-5; D not certain. The germline gives CDR1 MGHRA, CDR2 YSYEKL. The V and J ends lost 1 base and 0 bases respectively, with 12 bases between them. This CDR3 is built from 16 residues. CDR3 DNA: TGCGCCAGCAGCCAAGTTGGGCACCAAAACCAAGAGACCCAGTACTTC. Amino acids: CASSQVGHQNQETQYF.

The rearrangement links TRBV5-6 to TRBJ2-6, with 7 bases matching TRBD1. The CDR3 covers 15 residues. The V and J ends lost 4 bases and 0 bases, in that order; junction bases with no gene match: 1. CDR1 SGHDT and CDR2 YYEEEE come from the germline V gene. The CDR3 DNA is TGTGCCAGCAGCCACAGGGGCTCTGGGGCCAACGTCCTGACTTTC. Amino acids: CASSHRGSGANVLTF.

The V gene is TRBV4-2, the J gene TRBJ2-2, with a tentative D call TRBD1 (5 bases). CDR1 is LGHNA and CDR2 is YNFKEQ in the germline V gene. The CDR3 length is 16 residues. The ends were cut back, 4 bases at V and 4 bases at J, with 16 bases in the middle. The CDR3 reads CASSPQGGASTGELFF. CDR3 DNA: TGTGCCAGCAGCCCTCAGGGTGGGGCGAGCACCGGGGAGCTGTTTTTT.

The gene calls are TRBV6-5 and TRBJ2-3; maybe TRBD1 (6 bases). Looked up from germline, CDR1 is MNHEY and CDR2 is SVGAGI. Deletions cut 0 bases from V and 1 base from J, with 11 bases between. This CDR3 region has 16 residues. DNA of the CDR3: TGTGCCAGCAGTTACTCAGGGGGAACGGGCACAGATACGCAGTATTTT. Its protein product is CASSYSGGTGTDTQYF.

J is TRBJ2-1 and V is TRBV2; D is unclear. The V and J ends lost 1 base and 5 bases respectively, with 6 bases between them. The CDR3 spans 13 residues. Germline V gene sequence: CDR1 SNHLY, CDR2 FYNNEI. The CDR3, as DNA: TGTGCCAGCAGTGAAGAGAGTAACAATGAGCAGTTCTTC. Its translation is CASSEESNNEQFF.

This clone was detected once. This chain uses TRBV25-1 with TRBJ2-1; 7 positions agree with TRBD1. Germline V CDR1 and CDR2: MGHDK, SYGVNS. J was trimmed by 4 bases and V by 1 base; bases with no gene match: 7. This CDR3 has 16 amino acids. CDR3 coding DNA: TGTGCCAGCAGTGAATGGCCCCAGGGGGAGTACAATGAGCAGTTCTTC. Translated: CASSEWPQGEYNEQFF.

V and J are TRBV3-1 (or the pseudogene TRBV3-2) and TRBJ1-2; D uncertain. Trimming took 0 bases from V and 6 from J, leaving 17 bases between them. Germline CDR1 is LGHDT and CDR2 is YNNKEL (reference sequence). The CDR3 has 16 amino acids. The CDR3 sequence is CASSQDTSRYLNGYTF. CDR3 in DNA: TGTGCCAGCAGCCAAGACACATCAAGATATTTAAATGGCTACACCTTC.

J is TRBJ1-2 and V is TRBV19, with D perhaps matching TRBD1 (5 bases). CDR1 is LNHDA, CDR2 SQIVND, per germline (reference sequence). This CDR3 comprises 11 residues. V shed 5 bases and J shed 4 bases, with 5 bases lying between them. The CDR3 DNA follows: TGTGCCAGTAGTGACAGCTATGGCTACACCTTC. Protein sequence: CASSDSYGYTF.